This note documents a single T cell receptor (beta chain) sequence. Antigen unknown. TCRdb's table, derived via immunoSEQ multiplex PCR, lists solely in-frame clones and lacks some. The data hold some 150,000 clones, with 90% observed a single time. The sample is drawn from a study of T cell responses to AZD1222 COVID-19 vaccine. General study findings and limits: Two AZD1222 doses significantly raised spike-specific TCR breadth and depth over controls.

The CDR3 is 15 amino acids. CDR1 and CDR2 from the germline V gene are SGDLS and YYNGEE. After removal of 4 bases from V and 9 bases from J, the junction contained 11 bases not matched to a gene. The V and J genes are TRBV9 and TRBJ2-1, with 9 bases aligning to TRBD2. This TCR came from an adult in good health. The sample was peripheral blood, taken on day 0 of AZD1222 vaccination. CDR3 nucleotides: TGTGCCAGCAGCCCATTAGCGGGAGAAGGAAGTGAGCAGTTCTTC. Translating it yields CASSPLAGEGSEQFF.